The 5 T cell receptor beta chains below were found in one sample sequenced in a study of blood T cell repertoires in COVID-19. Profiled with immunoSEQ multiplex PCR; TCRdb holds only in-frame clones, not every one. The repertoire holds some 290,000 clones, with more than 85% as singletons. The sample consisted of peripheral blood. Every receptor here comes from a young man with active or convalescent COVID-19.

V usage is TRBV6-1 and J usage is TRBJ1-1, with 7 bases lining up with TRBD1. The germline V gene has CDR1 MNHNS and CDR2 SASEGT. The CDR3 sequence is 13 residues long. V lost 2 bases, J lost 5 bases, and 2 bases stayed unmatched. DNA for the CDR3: TGTGCCAGCAGTGAACCGACAGGGACTGAAGCTTTCTTT. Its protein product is CASSEPTGTEAFF.

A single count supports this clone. CDR3 in DNA: TGTGCCAGCAGCCAAGGAGGGGATGGCTACACCTTC. This sequence encodes CASSQGGDGYTF. The chain has TRBV7-9 and TRBJ1-2; tentative D call: TRBD1 (5 bases). Germline-derived CDR1 and CDR2 are SEHNR and FQNEAQ (reference sequence). The CDR3 contains 12 residues. V lost 5 bases, J lost 6 bases, and 10 bases lay in between.

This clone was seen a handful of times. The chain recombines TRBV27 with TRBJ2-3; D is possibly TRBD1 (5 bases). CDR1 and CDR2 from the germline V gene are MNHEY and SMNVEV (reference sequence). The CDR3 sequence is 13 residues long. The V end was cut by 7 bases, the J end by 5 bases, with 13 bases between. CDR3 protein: CASTGLGVDTQYF. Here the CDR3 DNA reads TGTGCCAGCACAGGGCTAGGCGTAGATACGCAGTATTTT.

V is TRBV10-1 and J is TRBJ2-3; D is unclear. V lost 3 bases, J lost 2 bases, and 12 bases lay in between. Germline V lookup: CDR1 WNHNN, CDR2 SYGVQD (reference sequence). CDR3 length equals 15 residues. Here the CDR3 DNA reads TGCGCCAGCAGTGATATAACTACTATCACAGATACGCAGTATTTT. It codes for CASSDITTITDTQYF.

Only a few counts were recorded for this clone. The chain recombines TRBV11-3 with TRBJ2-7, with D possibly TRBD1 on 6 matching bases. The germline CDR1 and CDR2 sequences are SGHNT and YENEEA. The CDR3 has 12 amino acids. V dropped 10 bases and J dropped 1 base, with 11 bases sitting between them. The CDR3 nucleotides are TGTGCCACCAGGGGACAATCCTACGAGCAGTACTTC. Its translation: CATRGQSYEQYF.